This T cell receptor (beta chain) came from a study of a mutant IDH1 vaccine in newly diagnosed glioma. Study summary: The earlier regimen, radiotherapy, temozolomide, or both, was most often both.

Notes on this clone: The antigen remains unidentified.

Here immunoSEQ multiplex PCR was the method, and the copy in TCRdb shows in-frame clones only, minus some. The table shows tens of thousands of clones, with 82% occurring only once. Time point here: week 47, end of study. One vaccine dose held 300 ug of mutant IDH1 20-mer peptide and came with topical imiquimod. This material consisted of PBMCs, taken from a glioma patient whose treatment included an IDH1 peptide vaccine. This TCR was recovered from a man between 40 and 49 years old with glioma. Some clones in this sample may be carry-over from other donors' samples.

CDR3: CASSLEGVSEAFF. The CDR3 nucleotides are TGTGCCAGCAGCTTGGAGGGGGTCTCTGAAGCTTTCTTT. The V and J genes are TRBV5-4 and TRBJ1-1; TRBD1 might be the D (6 bases). The V gene lost 0 bases and the J gene lost 6 bases, with 9 bases spanning the gap. The CDR3 runs 13 residues. Germline CDR1 reads SGHNT; CDR2 reads YYREEE (reference sequence).